The next 30 T cell receptor beta chains were all read from a single sample in a study of blood T cell repertoires in COVID-19. TCRdb's copy holds only in-frame clones and misses some; the assay was immunoSEQ multiplex PCR. The repertoire holds 85,000 to 90,000 clones, with more than 85% as singletons. Sequenced input: peripheral blood. The source of these receptors is a human donor with active COVID-19. The donor label of this sample is uncertain.

This chain joins TRBV2 and TRBJ1-1; maybe TRBD1 (5 bases). Germline-derived CDR1 and CDR2 are SNHLY and FYNNEI. The V gene lost 4 bases and the J gene lost 1 base, with 13 bases spanning the gap. This CDR3 comprises 15 residues. The CDR3 DNA follows: TGTGCCAGCAGTGTTCACGGGGGAGGGAACACTGAAGCTTTCTTT. This codes for CASSVHGGGNTEAFF.

The V gene is TRBV4-2, the J gene TRBJ1-4; 7 bases fit TRBD1. The CDR3 totals 15 residues. Germline CDR1 is LGHNA and CDR2 is YNFKEQ. The V gene end was trimmed by 5 bases and the J gene end by 6 bases; junction bases not matched to a gene: 9. CDR3 sequence: CASSAPRQGHEKLFF. In nucleotides, the CDR3 is TGTGCCAGCAGCGCCCCCAGACAGGGACATGAAAAACTGTTTTTT.

The chain couples TRBV11-2 to TRBJ1-5; 8 bases fit TRBD1. Germline values: CDR1 SGHAT, CDR2 FQNNGV. There are 13 residues in the CDR3. The V segment lost 5 bases and the J segment 7 bases; nucleotides outside the gene matches: 4. The CDR3, as DNA: TGTGCCAGCAGCCCGGACAGGGCACAGCCCCAGCATTTT. It codes for CASSPDRAQPQHF.

This clone was observed once. The rearrangement uses TRBV9 and TRBJ2-7; unclear D gene. The CDR3 totals 14 residues. The germline V gene encodes CDR1 SGDLS and CDR2 YYNGEE. The V and J ends lost 4 bases and 0 bases respectively, with 11 bases between them. CDR3 sequence: CASSIAASSYEQYF. In DNA form, the CDR3 reads TGTGCCAGCAGCATAGCCGCGAGCTCCTACGAGCAGTACTTC.

The chain couples TRBV10-3 to TRBJ2-3; the D gene is possibly TRBD2 (6 bases). With 4 bases removed from V and 10 bases from J, the gap between germline ends came to 15 bases. Germline V CDR1 and CDR2: ENHRY, SYGVKD. This CDR3 spans 13 amino acids. The CDR3 protein is CAISAGPGEAQYF. The CDR3, as DNA: TGTGCCATCAGTGCGGGTCCGGGAGAGGCGCAGTATTTT.

V usage is TRBV19 and J usage is TRBJ2-2; D gene ambiguous. V dropped 8 bases and J dropped 3 bases, with 10 bases sitting between them. This CDR3 region has 13 residues. Germline assignment: CDR1 LNHDA and CDR2 SQIVND (reference sequence). CDR3 protein: CASENRDTGELFF. CDR3 DNA sequence: TGTGCCAGTGAGAACCGAGACACCGGGGAGCTGTTTTTT.

The chain is built from TRBV29-1 and TRBJ1-4; D might be TRBD1 (5 bases). Between the trimmed V and J ends, which lost 7 bases and 0 bases, there was a span of 9 bases. Germline CDR1 SQVTM, CDR2 ANQGSEA. This CDR3 region has 13 residues. CDR3 coding DNA: TGCAGCGCTCAGGGAACAACTAATGAAAAACTGTTTTTT. Encoded protein: CSAQGTTNEKLFF.

The CDR3 DNA reads TGTGCCAGTAGGACCGGGACAGGGAATCAGCCCCAGCATTTT. Translation gives CASRTGTGNQPQHF. This chain joins TRBV19 and TRBJ1-5; TRBD1 matches 9 bases. Germline assignment: CDR1 LNHDA and CDR2 SQIVND (reference sequence). The CDR3 loop spans 14 amino acids. The J segment lost 4 bases and the V segment lost 6 bases, leaving 4 bases of the junction unmatched.

This sequence joins TRBV3-1 (or the pseudogene TRBV3-2) and TRBJ2-1; possibly TRBD2 for D (5 bases). This CDR3 contains 19 residues. CDR1 LGHDT and CDR2 YNNKEL come from the germline V gene (reference sequence). Trimming took 1 base from V and 2 from J, leaving 21 bases between them. CDR3 in amino acids: CASSQGRPRAEDTYNEQFF. CDR3 coding DNA: TGTGCCAGCAGCCAAGGGCGACCACGAGCGGAGGATACCTACAATGAGCAGTTCTTC.

The chain uses TRBV9 and TRBJ2-7; D is possibly TRBD1 (5 bases). Trimming stripped 0 bases from V and 7 bases from J, with 11 bases between. Germline V CDR1 and CDR2: SGDLS, YYNGEE. The length of the CDR3 is 13 residues. CDR3 DNA sequence: TGTGCCAGCAGCGTAGATCTGGGGCGGGAGCAGTACTTC. Translating it yields CASSVDLGREQYF.

This clone was recorded only once. The rearrangement links TRBV3-1 (or the pseudogene TRBV3-2) to TRBJ2-7, with 14 bases lining up with TRBD2. CDR1 and CDR2 from the germline V gene are LGHDT and YNNKEL (reference sequence). V lost 5 bases to trimming and J lost 10 bases; unmatched junction nucleotides: 7. The CDR3 is 14 residues long. The CDR3 nucleotides read TGTGCCAGCAGCTCGCGACTAGCGGGGGGGCCCCAGTACTTC. The encoded protein is CASSSRLAGGPQYF.

The chain combines TRBV3-1 (or the pseudogene TRBV3-2) with TRBJ1-1; unclear D gene. Trimming cost V 0 bases and J 1 base, with 9 bases left between them. The CDR3 is 15 amino acids. From germline, CDR1 is LGHDT and CDR2 YNNKEL (reference sequence). The CDR3 DNA follows: TGTGCCAGCAGCCAAGATGGCAGTTGGAACACTGAAGCTTTCTTT. Translation gives CASSQDGSWNTEAFF.

The chain is built from TRBV27 and TRBJ1-2; TRBD1 is a possible D gene (6 bases). CDR1 is MNHEY and CDR2 is SMNVEV in the germline V gene (reference sequence). V dropped 5 bases and J dropped 5 bases, with 18 bases sitting between them. The CDR3 runs to 15 residues. CDR3 nucleotides: TGTGCCAGCAGTCACCGTACAGGGTTGGAGTATGGCTACACCTTC. It is translated as CASSHRTGLEYGYTF.

The rearrangement joins TRBV6-1 to TRBJ1-1; 8 bases agree with TRBD1. This CDR3 has 14 amino acids. From germline, CDR1 is MNHNS and CDR2 SASEGT. J gave up 4 bases and V 3 bases, and 4 bases lay outside the gene matches. CDR3 residues: CASSEAGTGTEAFF. CDR3 coding DNA: TGTGCCAGCAGTGAGGCTGGGACAGGCACTGAAGCTTTCTTT.

Points on this clone: The same CDR3 arises from other DNA sequences in this sample as well. This rearrangement joins TRBV9 to TRBJ1-1, with a tentative D call TRBD1 (6 bases). V lost 0 bases and J 0 bases, leaving 6 bases between the germline ends. This CDR3 has 14 residues. Germline V lookup: CDR1 SGDLS, CDR2 YYNGEE. The CDR3 reads CASSVGQVNTEAFF. The CDR3 DNA sequence: TGTGCCAGCAGCGTAGGACAGGTGAACACTGAAGCTTTCTTT.

V usage is TRBV7-6 and J usage is TRBJ2-2; weak D call: TRBD1 (6 bases). V was clipped by 5 bases and J by 0 bases, with 16 bases between them. This CDR3 has 17 amino acids. Germline V gives CDR1 SGHVS, CDR2 FNYEAQ. The CDR3 sequence is CASSQRQVLANTGELFF. As DNA, the CDR3 is TGTGCCAGCAGCCAGAGACAGGTGCTCGCGAACACCGGGGAGCTGTTTTTT.

The chain is built from TRBV3-1 (or the pseudogene TRBV3-2) and TRBJ2-3, with D tentatively TRBD1 (5 bases). The germline gives CDR1 LGHDT, CDR2 YNNKEL (reference sequence). The CDR3 extends over 15 amino acids. The germline V and J ends were trimmed by 6 bases and 0 bases, with 13 bases remaining between them. In DNA form, the CDR3 reads TGTGCCAGCAGGTCGCCAGGACAAAGCACAGATACGCAGTATTTT. Protein product: CASRSPGQSTDTQYF.

This chain connects TRBV6-1 to TRBJ2-6, with 9 bases identical to TRBD1. This CDR3 is 17 amino acids long. V lost 4 bases, J lost 1 base, and 5 bases stayed unmatched. Germline V gene lookup returns CDR1 MNHNS and CDR2 SASEGT. In nucleotides, the CDR3 is TGTGCCAGCAGTGTTGGACAGGGGTATTCTGGGGCCAACGTCCTGACTTTC. Residues: CASSVGQGYSGANVLTF.

This chain connects TRBV5-6 to TRBJ2-6, with D possibly being TRBD2 (5 bases). Deletions cut 0 bases from V and 0 bases from J, with 7 bases between. Per germline, CDR1 SGHDT and CDR2 YYEEEE. The CDR3 consists of 16 residues. CDR3 sequence reads: CASSLVGSSGANVLTF. In nucleotides, the CDR3 is TGTGCCAGCAGCTTGGTGGGGAGCTCTGGGGCCAACGTCCTGACTTTC.

The rearrangement links TRBV7-2 to TRBJ2-1, with 8 bases identical to TRBD2. Germline-derived CDR1 and CDR2 are SGHTA and FQGNSA. V gave up 1 base and J gave up 6 bases; unmatched junction bases: 8. This CDR3 has 16 amino acids. CDR3 sequence: CASSLGKRGRSNEQFF. The CDR3 coding sequence is TGTGCCAGCAGCTTAGGTAAGCGGGGGCGTAGCAATGAGCAGTTCTTC. Full variable domain (outside the CDR3, taken from reference TRBV7-2 and TRBJ2-1): GAGVSQSPSNKVTEKGKDVELRCDPISGHTALYWYRQSLGQGLEFLIYFQGNSAPDKSGLPSDRFSAERTGGSVSTLTIQRTQQEDSAVYLCASSLGKRGRSNEQFFGPGTRLTVL.

This rearrangement joins TRBV6-5 to TRBJ2-4, with a weak D call TRBD1 (6 bases). The CDR3 extends over 15 amino acids. The V and J ends lost 5 bases and 10 bases respectively, with 21 bases between them. The germline V gene encodes CDR1 MNHEY and CDR2 SVGAGI. The CDR3 DNA is TGTGCCAGCAGTCATGGGTTAGACAGGTTAACAATTCAGTACTTC. Amino acid sequence: CASSHGLDRLTIQYF.

Written as DNA, the CDR3 is TGTGCCAGCAGTGAGTTTTCCCGGGACAGCTTCCAAGAGACCCAGTACTTC. Translating gives CASSEFSRDSFQETQYF. V usage is TRBV2 and J usage is TRBJ2-5, with 7 nucleotides matching TRBD1. This CDR3 comprises 17 residues. Trimming took 3 bases from V and 1 from J; bases not matched to a gene: 11. Germline values: CDR1 SNHLY, CDR2 FYNNEI. The complete variable domain, with remaining parts taken from reference TRBV2 and TRBJ2-5, reads EPEVTQTPSHQVTQMGQEVILRCVPISNHLYFYWYRQILGQKVEFLVSFYNNEISEKSEIFDDQFSVERPDGSNFTLKIRSTKLEDSAMYFCASSEFSRDSFQETQYFGPGTRLLVL.

The chain recombines TRBV5-8 with TRBJ1-4; TRBD1 matches 7 bases. The V gene's germline CDR1 is SGHTS and CDR2 YDEGEE. V was pared by 3 bases and J by 4 bases, with 3 bases of the junction left unmatched. The CDR3 length is 14 residues. Written as DNA, the CDR3 is TGTGCCAGCAGCTCGGGACAGATTAATGAAAAACTGTTTTTT. It yields the protein CASSSGQINEKLFF.

V is TRBV23-1 and J is TRBJ1-6, with D possibly matching TRBD1 (5 bases). TRBV23-1 is annotated as an ORF whose role is uncertain. This CDR3 has 14 amino acids. V was shortened by 4 bases and J by 3 bases, with 7 bases between the two germline ends. The CDR3 protein is CASSRTNYNSPLHF. CDR3 coding DNA: TGCGCCAGCAGTCGGACAAACTATAATTCACCCCTCCACTTT.

V and J are TRBV11-2 and TRBJ1-2, with D tentatively TRBD1 (5 bases). The CDR3 extends over 18 amino acids. V was cut by 0 bases and J by 2 bases, with 19 bases left in between. Looked up from germline, CDR1 is SGHAT and CDR2 is FQNNGV. The CDR3 sequence: CASSLDEEKWGGNYGYTF. CDR3 DNA: TGTGCCAGCAGCTTAGATGAGGAGAAGTGGGGGGGGAACTATGGCTACACCTTC.

This chain uses TRBV7-8 with TRBJ2-1; TRBD2 aligns across 8 bases. Germline V gene lookup returns CDR1 SGHVS and CDR2 FQNEAQ. The CDR3 loop spans 17 amino acids. V dropped 6 bases and J dropped 8; count of bases not matched to a gene: 18. As DNA, the CDR3 is TGTGCCAGCAGGCCCCGTCCGCGCGGGGGGTTTTCGGATGAGCAGTTCTTC. It specifies CASRPRPRGGFSDEQFF.

The rearrangement links TRBV7-2 to TRBJ2-1, with 7 bases aligning to TRBD1. Germline V gives CDR1 SGHTA, CDR2 FQGNSA. The J segment lost 8 bases and the V segment lost 5 bases, leaving 6 bases of the junction unmatched. The CDR3 runs 13 residues. The CDR3 here is CASSLTGEDEQFF. CDR3 sequence (DNA): TGTGCCAGCAGCCTCACAGGGGAAGATGAGCAGTTCTTC. The whole variable domain, filled in from reference TRBV7-2 and TRBJ2-1, reads GAGVSQSPSNKVTEKGKDVELRCDPISGHTALYWYRQSLGQGLEFLIYFQGNSAPDKSGLPSDRFSAERTGGSVSTLTIQRTQQEDSAVYLCASSLTGEDEQFFGPGTRLTVL.

The gene calls are TRBV5-1 and TRBJ2-3; TRBD1 matches at 9 bases. Germline V lookup: CDR1 SGHRS, CDR2 YFSETQ. J gave up 2 bases and V 6 bases, and 7 bases lay outside the gene matches. The CDR3 is made up of 15 amino acids. The chain's CDR3 is CASTRTGGPTDTQYF. CDR3 sequence (DNA): TGCGCCAGCACCAGAACAGGGGGCCCCACAGATACGCAGTATTTT.

This clone was seen only a few times. This chain links TRBV30 with TRBJ1-5, with D possibly matching TRBD1 (6 bases). This CDR3 region has 14 residues. Per the germline V gene, CDR1 is GTSNPN and CDR2 is SVGIG (reference sequence). Trimming stripped 6 bases from V and 3 bases from J, with 15 bases between. CDR3 in DNA: TGTGCCTGCCCCCCGGGGGGCCTCAATCAGCCCCAGCATTTT. It yields the protein CACPPGGLNQPQHF.

Worth noting for this clone: One end of the junction varies from germline; a read error may be responsible. This rearrangement joins TRBV5-1 to TRBJ2-3; D is perhaps TRBD2 (6 bases). In germline, CDR1 is SGHRS, CDR2 YFSETQ. This CDR3 spans 14 amino acids. Here the CDR3 reads CASSLGGGTDTQYF. The CDR3 DNA is TGCGCCAGCAGTTTGGGGGGAGGCACAGATACGCAGTATTTT.